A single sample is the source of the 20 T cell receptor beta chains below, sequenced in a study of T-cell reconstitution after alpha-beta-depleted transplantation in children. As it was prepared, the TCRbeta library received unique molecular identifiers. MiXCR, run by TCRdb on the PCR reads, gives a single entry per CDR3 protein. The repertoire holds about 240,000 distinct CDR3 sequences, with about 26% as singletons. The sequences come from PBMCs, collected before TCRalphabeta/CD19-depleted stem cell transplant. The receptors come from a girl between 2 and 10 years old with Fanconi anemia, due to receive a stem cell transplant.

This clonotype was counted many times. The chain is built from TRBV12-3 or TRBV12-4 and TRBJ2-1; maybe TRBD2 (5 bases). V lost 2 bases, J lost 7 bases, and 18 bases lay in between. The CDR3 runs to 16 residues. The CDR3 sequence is CASSLNRLASGNEQFF. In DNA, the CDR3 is TGTGCCAGCAGTTTAAATCGCCTAGCTTCGGGAAATGAGCAGTTCTTC.

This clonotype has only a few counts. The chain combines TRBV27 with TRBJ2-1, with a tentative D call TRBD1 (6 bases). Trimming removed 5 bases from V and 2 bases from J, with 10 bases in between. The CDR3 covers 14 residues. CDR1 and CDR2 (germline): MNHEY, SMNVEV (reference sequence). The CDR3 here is CASSQDSPYNEQFF. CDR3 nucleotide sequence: TGTGCCAGCAGTCAGGACAGTCCCTACAATGAGCAGTTCTTC.

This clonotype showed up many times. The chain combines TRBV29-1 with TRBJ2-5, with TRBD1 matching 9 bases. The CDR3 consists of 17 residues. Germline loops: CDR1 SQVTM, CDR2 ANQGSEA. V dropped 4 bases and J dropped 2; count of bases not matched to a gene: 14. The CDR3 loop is CSVAGSMWTGEQETQYF. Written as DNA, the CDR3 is TGCAGCGTTGCGGGGTCCATGTGGACAGGGGAACAAGAGACCCAGTACTTC.

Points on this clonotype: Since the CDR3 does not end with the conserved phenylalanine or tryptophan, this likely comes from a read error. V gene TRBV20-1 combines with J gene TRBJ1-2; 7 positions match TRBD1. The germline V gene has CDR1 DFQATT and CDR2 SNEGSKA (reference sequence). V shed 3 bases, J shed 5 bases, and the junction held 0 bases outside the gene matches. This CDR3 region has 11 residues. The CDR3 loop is CSARTGYGYTY. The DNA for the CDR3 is TGCAGTGCTAGGACAGGGTATGGCTACACCTAC.

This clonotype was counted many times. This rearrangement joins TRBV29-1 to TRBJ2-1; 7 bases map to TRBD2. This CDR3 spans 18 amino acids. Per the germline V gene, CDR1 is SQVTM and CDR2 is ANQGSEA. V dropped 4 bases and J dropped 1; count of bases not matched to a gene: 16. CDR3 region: CSVGGGSPSRGSYNEQFF. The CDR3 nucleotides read TGCAGCGTTGGGGGGGGGAGTCCGTCGAGAGGATCCTACAATGAGCAGTTCTTC.

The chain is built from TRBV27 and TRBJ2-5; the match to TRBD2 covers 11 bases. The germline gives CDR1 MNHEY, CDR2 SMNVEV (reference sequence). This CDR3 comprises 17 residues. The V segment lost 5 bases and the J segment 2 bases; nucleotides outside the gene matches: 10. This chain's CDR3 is CASSQLAGGPPQETQYF. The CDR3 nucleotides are TGTGCCAGCAGTCAGTTAGCGGGAGGGCCGCCACAAGAGACCCAGTACTTC.

The CDR3 DNA is TGCACCATATCCCCCTCGGCTAGCGGAAACAATGAGCAGTTCTTC. Translating gives CTISPSASGNNEQFF. The J gene is TRBJ2-1, the V gene TRBV29-1; 7 bases align to TRBD2. Germline loops: CDR1 SQVTM, CDR2 ANQGSEA. The CDR3 spans 15 residues.

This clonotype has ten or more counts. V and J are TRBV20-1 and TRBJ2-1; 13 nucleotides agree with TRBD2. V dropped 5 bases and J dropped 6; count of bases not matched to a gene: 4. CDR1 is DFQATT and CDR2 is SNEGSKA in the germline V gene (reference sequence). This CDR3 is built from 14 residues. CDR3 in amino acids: CSAPTSGRVNEQFF. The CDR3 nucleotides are TGCAGTGCTCCTACTAGCGGGAGGGTCAATGAGCAGTTCTTC.

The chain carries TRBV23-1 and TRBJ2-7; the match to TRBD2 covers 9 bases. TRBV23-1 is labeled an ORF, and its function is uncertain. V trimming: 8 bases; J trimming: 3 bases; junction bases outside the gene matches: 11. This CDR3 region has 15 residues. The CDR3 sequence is CASPHSGSPGYEQYF. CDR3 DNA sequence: TGCGCCAGCCCCCATAGCGGGAGCCCCGGCTACGAGCAGTACTTC.

The CDR3 coding sequence is TGCAGCGTTGAATTGGACGCTGGGTATGGCTACACCTTC. This encodes CSVELDAGYGYTF. The V call is TRBV29-1, the J call TRBJ1-2; unclear D gene. The CDR3 totals 13 residues. The V gene's germline CDR1 is SQVTM and CDR2 ANQGSEA. Trimming pared 2 bases from V and 5 bases from J, leaving 12 bases between.

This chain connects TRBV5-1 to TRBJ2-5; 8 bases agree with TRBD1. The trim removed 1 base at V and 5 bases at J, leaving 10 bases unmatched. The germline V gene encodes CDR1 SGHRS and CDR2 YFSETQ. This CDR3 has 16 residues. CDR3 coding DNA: TGCGCCAGCAGCTTGCGTGGGACAGGTTCGGTGGAGACCCAGTACTTC. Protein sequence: CASSLRGTGSVETQYF.

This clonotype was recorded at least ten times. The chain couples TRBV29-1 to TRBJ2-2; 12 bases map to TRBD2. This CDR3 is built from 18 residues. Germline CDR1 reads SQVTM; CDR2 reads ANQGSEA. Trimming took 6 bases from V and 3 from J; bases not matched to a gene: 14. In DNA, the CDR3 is TGCAGCGTAGCCACTAGCGGGAGGACCGTAGGGGACACCGGGGAGCTGTTTTTT. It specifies CSVATSGRTVGDTGELFF.

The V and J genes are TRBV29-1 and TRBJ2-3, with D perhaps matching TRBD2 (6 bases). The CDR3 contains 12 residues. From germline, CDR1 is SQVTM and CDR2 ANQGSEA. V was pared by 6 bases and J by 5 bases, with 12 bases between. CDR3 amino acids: CSVQTGEDTQYF. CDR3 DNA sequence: TGCAGCGTGCAGACGGGGGAAGATACGCAGTATTTT.

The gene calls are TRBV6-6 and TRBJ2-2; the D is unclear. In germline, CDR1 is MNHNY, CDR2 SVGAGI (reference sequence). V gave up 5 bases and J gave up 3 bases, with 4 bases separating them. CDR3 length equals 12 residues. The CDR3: CASSTYTGELFF. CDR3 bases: TGTGCCAGCAGTACCTACACCGGGGAGCTGTTTTTT.

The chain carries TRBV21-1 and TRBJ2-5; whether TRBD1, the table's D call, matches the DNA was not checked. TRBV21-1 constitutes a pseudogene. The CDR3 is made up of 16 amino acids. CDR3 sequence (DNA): TGTGCCAGCAGAGGTCGGCGGGAGAGGGGTTCGGAGACCCAGTACTTC. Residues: CASRGRRERGSETQYF.

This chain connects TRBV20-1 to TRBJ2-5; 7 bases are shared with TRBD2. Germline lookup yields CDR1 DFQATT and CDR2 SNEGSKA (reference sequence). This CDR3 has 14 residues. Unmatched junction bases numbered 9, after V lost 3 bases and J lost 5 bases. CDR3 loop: CSASDQAGIETQYF. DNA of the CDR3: TGCAGTGCTAGCGATCAAGCGGGGATCGAGACCCAGTACTTC.

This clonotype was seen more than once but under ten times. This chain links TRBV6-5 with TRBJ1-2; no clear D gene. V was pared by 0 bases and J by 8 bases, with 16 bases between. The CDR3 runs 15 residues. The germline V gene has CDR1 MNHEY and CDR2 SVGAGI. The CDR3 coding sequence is TGTGCCAGCAGTTACTCGATTGTCTCTAGGGTAGGCTACACCTTC. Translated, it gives CASSYSIVSRVGYTF.

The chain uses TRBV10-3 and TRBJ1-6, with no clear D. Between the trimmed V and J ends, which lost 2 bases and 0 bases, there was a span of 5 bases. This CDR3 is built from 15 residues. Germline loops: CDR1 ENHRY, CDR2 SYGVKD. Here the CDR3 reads CAISEPSSYNSPLHF. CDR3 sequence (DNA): TGTGCCATCAGTGAGCCTAGCTCCTATAATTCACCCCTCCACTTT.

The CDR3 nucleotides read TGTGCCAGCAGTGAAGGAGCGGGGGTATACACAGATACGCAGTATTTT. Protein sequence: CASSEGAGVYTDTQYF. The V and J genes are TRBV6-1 and TRBJ2-3, with 8 nucleotides matching TRBD2. Trimming at V came to 1 base and at J to 2 bases, leaving 5 bases not matched to a gene. This CDR3 comprises 16 residues. Germline CDR1 is MNHNS and CDR2 is SASEGT.

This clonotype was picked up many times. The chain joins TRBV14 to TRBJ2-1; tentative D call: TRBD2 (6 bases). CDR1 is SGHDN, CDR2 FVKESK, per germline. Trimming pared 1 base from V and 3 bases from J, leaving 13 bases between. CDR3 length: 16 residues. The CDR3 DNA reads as TGTGCCAGCAGCCAAGTATCTCGCGGGATCTACAATGAGCAGTTCTTC. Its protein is CASSQVSRGIYNEQFF.